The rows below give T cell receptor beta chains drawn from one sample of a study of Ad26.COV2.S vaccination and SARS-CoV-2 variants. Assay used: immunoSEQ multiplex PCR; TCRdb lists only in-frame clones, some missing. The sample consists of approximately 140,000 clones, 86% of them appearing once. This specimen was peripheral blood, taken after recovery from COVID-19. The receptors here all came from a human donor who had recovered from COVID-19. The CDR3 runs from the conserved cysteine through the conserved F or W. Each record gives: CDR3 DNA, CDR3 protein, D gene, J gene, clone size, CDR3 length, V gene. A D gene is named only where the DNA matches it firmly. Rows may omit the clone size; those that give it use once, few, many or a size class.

CDR3nt: TGTGCCAGCAGCTTCGGGGGACAGGGCTACGAGCAGTACTTC
CDR3aa: CASSFGGQGYEQYF
d_gene: TRBD1
j_gene: TRBJ2-7
abundance: NA
len: 14
v_gene: TRBV11-2

CDR3nt: TGTGCCAGCAATTCTTGGGGGTCCACCGGGGAGCTGTTTTTT
CDR3aa: CASNSWGSTGELFF
d_gene: NA
j_gene: TRBJ2-2
abundance: NA
len: 14
v_gene: TRBV25-1

CDR3nt: TGTGCCAGCAGTTTAATGTGGGGTCTCAAAGCTTTCTTT
CDR3aa: CASSLMWGLKAFF
d_gene: NA
j_gene: TRBJ1-1
abundance: NA
len: 13
v_gene: TRBV27

CDR3nt: TGTGCCAGCAGTTTAACTTACGGTGACTATGGCTACACCTTC
CDR3aa: CASSLTYGDYGYTF
d_gene: NA
j_gene: TRBJ1-2
abundance: NA
len: 14
v_gene: TRBV28

CDR3nt: TGTGCCAGCATGCTGGGGGCGGATAGCAATCAGCCCCAGCATTTT
CDR3aa: CASMLGADSNQPQHF
d_gene: NA
j_gene: TRBJ1-5
abundance: NA
len: 15
v_gene: TRBV6-5

CDR3nt: TGCGCCAGCAGCTTGACGGGACTGAACTACGAGCAGTACTTC
CDR3aa: CASSLTGLNYEQYF
d_gene: NA
j_gene: TRBJ2-7
abundance: NA
len: 14
v_gene: TRBV5-1

CDR3nt: TGTGCCAGCAGCCCCGGGGGGATGAACACTGAAGCTTTCTTT
CDR3aa: CASSPGGMNTEAFF
d_gene: NA
j_gene: TRBJ1-1
abundance: NA
len: 14
v_gene: TRBV5-6

CDR3nt: TGTGCCAGCAGTAGTAACAGGGGGCTGAACACTGAAGCTTTCTTT
CDR3aa: CASSSNRGLNTEAFF
d_gene: TRBD1
j_gene: TRBJ1-1
abundance: NA
len: 15
v_gene: TRBV28

CDR3nt: TGTGCCAGCAGTTACCAGGGACTAGCGGGTTCGTTCACAGATACGCAGTATTTT
CDR3aa: CASSYQGLAGSFTDTQYF
d_gene: TRBD2
j_gene: TRBJ2-3
abundance: NA
len: 18
v_gene: TRBV28

CDR3nt: TGTGCCACCAGTGATTCGGCGGGTGATACGCAGTATTTT
CDR3aa: CATSDSAGDTQYF
d_gene: NA
j_gene: TRBJ2-3
abundance: NA
len: 13
v_gene: TRBV24-1

CDR3nt: TGTGCCAGCAGTAAGCAGGGGGTTCAGCCCCAGCATTTT
CDR3aa: CASSKQGVQPQHF
d_gene: TRBD1
j_gene: TRBJ1-5
abundance: NA
len: 13
v_gene: TRBV12-3/TRBV12-4

CDR3nt: TGTGCCAGCAGTTTATGGAAAACAAACAAAGGGGGCGATGAGCAGTTCTTC
CDR3aa: CASSLWKTNKGGDEQFF
d_gene: TRBD1
j_gene: TRBJ2-1
abundance: once
len: 17
v_gene: TRBV28

CDR3nt: TGTGCCAGCAGCCCACGAGGGGACTCTGGGGCCAACGTCCTGACTTTC
CDR3aa: CASSPRGDSGANVLTF
d_gene: NA
j_gene: TRBJ2-6
abundance: NA
len: 16
v_gene: TRBV9

CDR3nt: TGTGCCAGCATTCGGGGGCGGAATGAAAAACTGTTTTTT
CDR3aa: CASIRGRNEKLFF
d_gene: NA
j_gene: TRBJ1-4
abundance: NA
len: 13
v_gene: TRBV28

CDR3nt: TGTGCCAGCAGGGCGGGGGCGGATACGCAGTATTTT
CDR3aa: CASRAGADTQYF
d_gene: NA
j_gene: TRBJ2-3
abundance: once
len: 12
v_gene: TRBV6-5

CDR3nt: TGTGCCAGCATCCCCGGGCCCGGAGGAGCTTTCTTT
CDR3aa: CASIPGPGGAFF
d_gene: NA
j_gene: TRBJ1-1
abundance: NA
len: 12
v_gene: TRBV21-1

CDR3nt: TGTGCCAGCCTCCCGGACAGGGAAGACTACGAGCAGTACTTC
CDR3aa: CASLPDREDYEQYF
d_gene: TRBD1
j_gene: TRBJ2-7
abundance: once
len: 14
v_gene: TRBV28

CDR3nt: TGCAGCGTTGAAGGTTACAGGAGCTCCTACGAGCAGTACTTC
CDR3aa: CSVEGYRSSYEQYF
d_gene: NA
j_gene: TRBJ2-7
abundance: NA
len: 14
v_gene: TRBV29-1

CDR3nt: TGCGCCAGCAGCCAAGTGGTTGGCGGGACAGGGGCAATGCGCACTGAAGCTTTCTTT
CDR3aa: CASSQVVGGTGAMRTEAFF
d_gene: TRBD1
j_gene: TRBJ1-1
abundance: NA
len: 19
v_gene: TRBV4-1

CDR3nt: TGCGCCAGCAGCCAGTACAGGGACCCCTACAATGAGCAGTTCTTC
CDR3aa: CASSQYRDPYNEQFF
d_gene: NA
j_gene: TRBJ2-1
abundance: NA
len: 15
v_gene: TRBV4-1

CDR3nt: TGCAGCGTTTGGCTTACCTCGCTATTAAGCACAGATACGCAGTATTTT
CDR3aa: CSVWLTSLLSTDTQYF
d_gene: NA
j_gene: TRBJ2-3
abundance: once
len: 16
v_gene: TRBV29-1

CDR3nt: TGTGCCAGCAGTTTAAGCTCGTACACAGATACGCAGTATTTT
CDR3aa: CASSLSSYTDTQYF
d_gene: NA
j_gene: TRBJ2-3
abundance: NA
len: 14
v_gene: TRBV28

CDR3nt: TGTGCCAGTAAAGGGGGGATGGATGAGCAGTTCTTC
CDR3aa: CASKGGMDEQFF
d_gene: NA
j_gene: TRBJ2-1
abundance: NA
len: 12
v_gene: TRBV19

CDR3nt: TGTGCCAGCAGTTTGCGGGGGGCCGGCACAGATACGCAGTATTTT
CDR3aa: CASSLRGAGTDTQYF
d_gene: TRBD2
j_gene: TRBJ2-3
abundance: NA
len: 15
v_gene: TRBV28

CDR3nt: TGTGCCAGTAGTATAGGGGACAGGGGCACATATAGCAATCAGCCCCAGCATTTT
CDR3aa: CASSIGDRGTYSNQPQHF
d_gene: TRBD1
j_gene: TRBJ1-5
abundance: NA
len: 18
v_gene: TRBV19

CDR3nt: TGTGCCAGCAGTTTACGGATTGGGGGGGGCCTGCACGAGCAGTACTTC
CDR3aa: CASSLRIGGGLHEQYF
d_gene: NA
j_gene: TRBJ2-7
abundance: NA
len: 16
v_gene: TRBV28

CDR3nt: TGCGCCAGCAGCTTGGTCGGGGGAGGGACCTACGAGCAGTACTTC
CDR3aa: CASSLVGGGTYEQYF
d_gene: TRBD2
j_gene: TRBJ2-7
abundance: NA
len: 15
v_gene: TRBV5-1

CDR3nt: TGCAGTGCTAGTGGTGAGGGGAGTAAAGCTGAAGCTTTCTTT
CDR3aa: CSASGEGSKAEAFF
d_gene: NA
j_gene: TRBJ1-1
abundance: NA
len: 14
v_gene: TRBV20-1

CDR3nt: TGTGCCAGCAGCCAAGCCCGAGACTGGAACATTCAGTACTTC
CDR3aa: CASSQARDWNIQYF
d_gene: NA
j_gene: TRBJ2-4
abundance: NA
len: 14
v_gene: TRBV3-1/TRBV3-2

CDR3nt: TGTGCCAGCAGCCAGCGACCGGGGACAGGGAAGAGGACCTACGAGCAGTACTTC
CDR3aa: CASSQRPGTGKRTYEQYF
d_gene: TRBD1
j_gene: TRBJ2-7
abundance: NA
len: 18
v_gene: TRBV14

CDR3nt: TGTGCCAGCAGCTCGGCCACGCTGGGTGGAGAAAAACTGTTTTTT
CDR3aa: CASSSATLGGEKLFF
d_gene: NA
j_gene: TRBJ1-4
abundance: NA
len: 15
v_gene: TRBV13

CDR3nt: TGTGCCAGCAGACGACAGCTAACTAATGAAAAACTGTTTTTT
CDR3aa: CASRRQLTNEKLFF
d_gene: NA
j_gene: TRBJ1-4
abundance: NA
len: 14
v_gene: TRBV28

CDR3nt: TGTGCCAGCAGCTTGGCCCCAGGGGGCGGCTACACCTTC
CDR3aa: CASSLAPGGGYTF
d_gene: TRBD1
j_gene: TRBJ1-2
abundance: NA
len: 13
v_gene: TRBV5-4

CDR3nt: TGTGCCAGTAGTATGGCGGAACACACTGAAGCTTTCTTT
CDR3aa: CASSMAEHTEAFF
d_gene: NA
j_gene: TRBJ1-1
abundance: NA
len: 13
v_gene: TRBV19

CDR3nt: TGTGCCAGCAGCTTAGCTCCCAATCAGCCCCAGCATTTT
CDR3aa: CASSLAPNQPQHF
d_gene: NA
j_gene: TRBJ1-5
abundance: NA
len: 13
v_gene: TRBV7-6

CDR3nt: TGTGCCAGCAGACCGACAGGGACCGGGGAGCTGTTTTTT
CDR3aa: CASRPTGTGELFF
d_gene: TRBD1
j_gene: TRBJ2-2
abundance: NA
len: 13
v_gene: TRBV27

CDR3nt: TGCGCCAGCAGCTTGGTTGAGGGCTATGGCTACACCTTC
CDR3aa: CASSLVEGYGYTF
d_gene: NA
j_gene: TRBJ1-2
abundance: NA
len: 13
v_gene: TRBV5-1

CDR3nt: TGTGCCAGCAGTTGGGACTCCGGGCGGTACTTC
CDR3aa: CASSWDSGRYF
d_gene: NA
j_gene: TRBJ2-7
abundance: NA
len: 11
v_gene: TRBV27

CDR3nt: TGTGCCAGCAGCGCCAGGGGAGAGACCCAGTACTTC
CDR3aa: CASSARGETQYF
d_gene: NA
j_gene: TRBJ2-5
abundance: NA
len: 12
v_gene: TRBV12-3/TRBV12-4

CDR3nt: TGTGCCAGCAGTACGGGGGCAGGCAATCAGCCCCAGCATTTT
CDR3aa: CASSTGAGNQPQHF
d_gene: NA
j_gene: TRBJ1-5
abundance: NA
len: 14
v_gene: TRBV6-6

CDR3nt: TGTGCCAGTAGGACGGACAGAGCTAACTATGGCTACACCTTC
CDR3aa: CASRTDRANYGYTF
d_gene: NA
j_gene: TRBJ1-2
abundance: few
len: 14
v_gene: TRBV19

CDR3nt: TGTGCCAGCAGCGAAGATCGGGGTCTCTACGAGCAGTACTTC
CDR3aa: CASSEDRGLYEQYF
d_gene: NA
j_gene: TRBJ2-7
abundance: once
len: 14
v_gene: TRBV5-4

CDR3nt: TGTGCCGGTGGTAGGGCGAATGAAAAACTGTTTTTT
CDR3aa: CAGGRANEKLFF
d_gene: NA
j_gene: TRBJ1-4
abundance: NA
len: 12
v_gene: TRBV6-6

CDR3nt: TGTGCCAGTAGTCATCGGGGAATTTCCGGGGAGCTGTTTTTT
CDR3aa: CASSHRGISGELFF
d_gene: NA
j_gene: TRBJ2-2
abundance: NA
len: 14
v_gene: TRBV19

CDR3nt: TGTGCCAGCAGGGCTACGACAGGCTTTGGGGAGCCCCAGCATTTT
CDR3aa: CASRATTGFGEPQHF
d_gene: NA
j_gene: TRBJ1-5
abundance: NA
len: 15
v_gene: TRBV2

CDR3nt: TGTGCCACCAGTGACCCGTCAAGGGAGAACGGGGAGCTGTTTTTT
CDR3aa: CATSDPSRENGELFF
d_gene: NA
j_gene: TRBJ2-2
abundance: NA
len: 15
v_gene: TRBV24-1

CDR3nt: TGTGCCACCAGCCGGGAGGCTGGAAACACCATATATTTT
CDR3aa: CATSREAGNTIYF
d_gene: NA
j_gene: TRBJ1-3
abundance: NA
len: 13
v_gene: TRBV5-4

CDR3nt: TGTGCCAGCAGCTACGGCGACGGGGGAGGGACTGAAGCTTTCTTT
CDR3aa: CASSYGDGGGTEAFF
d_gene: NA
j_gene: TRBJ1-1
abundance: few
len: 15
v_gene: TRBV7-9

CDR3nt: TGTGCCAGCAGCGTAGGGGCAGAGCAGTTCTTC
CDR3aa: CASSVGAEQFF
d_gene: NA
j_gene: TRBJ2-1
abundance: NA
len: 11
v_gene: TRBV9

CDR3nt: TGTGCCAGCAGCGAACTAGCTACAAAGACCCAGTACTTC
CDR3aa: CASSELATKTQYF
d_gene: NA
j_gene: TRBJ2-5
abundance: NA
len: 13
v_gene: TRBV3-1/TRBV3-2

CDR3nt: TGCGCCAGCAGCTCCCGACTAGCGGGGGGACAAGAGACCCAGTACTTC
CDR3aa: CASSSRLAGGQETQYF
d_gene: TRBD2
j_gene: TRBJ2-5
abundance: once
len: 16
v_gene: TRBV5-1

CDR3nt: TGCGCCAGCAGCCAAGTTCTTCGGCAGGATTCCTACAATGAGCAGTTCTTC
CDR3aa: CASSQVLRQDSYNEQFF
d_gene: NA
j_gene: TRBJ2-1
abundance: NA
len: 17
v_gene: TRBV4-3

CDR3nt: TGTGCCAGCAGCTTGGCCCTGACAGGCCAAGAGACCCAGTACTTC
CDR3aa: CASSLALTGQETQYF
d_gene: NA
j_gene: TRBJ2-5
abundance: NA
len: 15
v_gene: TRBV5-8

CDR3nt: TGTGCCAGCAGTTCCCCTGGACAGGGCTCGGATTTC
CDR3aa: CASSSPGQGSDF
d_gene: TRBD1
j_gene: TRBJ1-2
abundance: NA
len: 12
v_gene: TRBV28

CDR3nt: TGTGCCAGCAGCCCCACAGGCAGCGCCTACAATGAGCAGTTCTTC
CDR3aa: CASSPTGSAYNEQFF
d_gene: NA
j_gene: TRBJ2-1
abundance: NA
len: 15
v_gene: TRBV7-2

CDR3nt: TGTGCCAGCAGTTCCGGACCTTACAGAGAGACCCAGTACTTC
CDR3aa: CASSSGPYRETQYF
d_gene: NA
j_gene: TRBJ2-5
abundance: once
len: 14
v_gene: TRBV6-5

CDR3nt: TGCAGTGCTAGTATTCAGGGGAATCAAGAGACCCAGTACTTC
CDR3aa: CSASIQGNQETQYF
d_gene: NA
j_gene: TRBJ2-5
abundance: NA
len: 14
v_gene: TRBV20-1

CDR3nt: TGTGCCAGCAGCGGCGCCGGAACAGGGCGGAACAATGAGCAGTTCTTC
CDR3aa: CASSGAGTGRNNEQFF
d_gene: NA
j_gene: TRBJ2-1
abundance: NA
len: 16
v_gene: TRBV28

CDR3nt: TGTGCCAGCAGGGATCTCGGGTCGGTACCGAACACTGAAGCTTTCTTT
CDR3aa: CASRDLGSVPNTEAFF
d_gene: NA
j_gene: TRBJ1-1
abundance: once
len: 16
v_gene: TRBV2

CDR3nt: TGTGCCAGCAGTTTAGGGGCAGGGCCTCCCTACGAGCAGTACTTC
CDR3aa: CASSLGAGPPYEQYF
d_gene: NA
j_gene: TRBJ2-7
abundance: NA
len: 15
v_gene: TRBV27